This T cell receptor beta chain is from a study of cytomegalovirus exposure and HLA in healthy donors. PCR primers comprised 60 Vbeta and 13 Jbeta primers. The protocol was immunoSEQ multiplex PCR, while the TCRdb copy is restricted to in-frame clones and leaves out a portion. The sample table includes over 150,000 clones. This TCR was sampled from a boy between 10 and 17 years old in good health and CMV-seronegative. Sequenced material: PBMCs.

This CDR3 is CASSLGQGSGHKQYF. In DNA, the CDR3 is TGTGCCAGCAGCTTAGGACAGGGCTCTGGTCATAAGCAGTACTTC. This chain connects TRBV11-1 to TRBJ2-7; 7 nucleotides align to TRBD1. CDR3 length: 15 amino acids. Germline assignment: CDR1 SGHAT and CDR2 FQDESV (reference sequence). Trimming removed 1 base from V and 8 bases from J; junction bases left unmatched: 11.